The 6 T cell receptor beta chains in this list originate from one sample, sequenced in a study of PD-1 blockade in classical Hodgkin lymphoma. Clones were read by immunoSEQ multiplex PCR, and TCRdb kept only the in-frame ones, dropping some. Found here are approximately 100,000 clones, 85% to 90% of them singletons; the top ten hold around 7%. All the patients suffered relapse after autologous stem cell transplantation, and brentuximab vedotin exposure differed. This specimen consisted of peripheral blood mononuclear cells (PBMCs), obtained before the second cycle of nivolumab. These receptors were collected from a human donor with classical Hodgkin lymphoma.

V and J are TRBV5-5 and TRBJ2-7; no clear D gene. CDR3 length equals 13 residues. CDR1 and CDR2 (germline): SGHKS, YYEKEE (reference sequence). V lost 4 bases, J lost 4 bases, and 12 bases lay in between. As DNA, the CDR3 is TGTGCCAGCAGCCAAGATCGCGGTTACGAGCAGTACTTC. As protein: CASSQDRGYEQYF.

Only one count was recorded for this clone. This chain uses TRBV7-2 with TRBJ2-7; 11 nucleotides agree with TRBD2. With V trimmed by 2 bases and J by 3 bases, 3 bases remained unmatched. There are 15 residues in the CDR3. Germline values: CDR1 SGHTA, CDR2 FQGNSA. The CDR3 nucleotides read TGTGCCAGCAGCTTAAGTAGCGGGGGGGACTACGAGCAGTACTTC. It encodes CASSLSSGGDYEQYF. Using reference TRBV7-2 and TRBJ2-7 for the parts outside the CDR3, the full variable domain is GAGVSQSPSNKVTEKGKDVELRCDPISGHTALYWYRQSLGQGLEFLIYFQGNSAPDKSGLPSDRFSAERTGGSVSTLTIQRTQQEDSAVYLCASSLSSGGDYEQYFGPGTRLTVT.

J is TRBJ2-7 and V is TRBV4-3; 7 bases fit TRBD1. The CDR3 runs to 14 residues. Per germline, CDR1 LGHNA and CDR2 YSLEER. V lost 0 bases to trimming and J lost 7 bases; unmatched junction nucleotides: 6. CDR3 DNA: TGCGCCAGCAGCCAAGATAGAGGGACAGCGGAGCAGTACTTC. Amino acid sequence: CASSQDRGTAEQYF.

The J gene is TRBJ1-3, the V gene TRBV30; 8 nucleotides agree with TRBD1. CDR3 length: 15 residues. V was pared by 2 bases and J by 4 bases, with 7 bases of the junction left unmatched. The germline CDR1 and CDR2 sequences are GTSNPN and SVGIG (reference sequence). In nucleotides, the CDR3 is TGTGCCTGGAGTCCAGGGACAGGACCAGGAAACACCATATATTTT. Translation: CAWSPGTGPGNTIYF.

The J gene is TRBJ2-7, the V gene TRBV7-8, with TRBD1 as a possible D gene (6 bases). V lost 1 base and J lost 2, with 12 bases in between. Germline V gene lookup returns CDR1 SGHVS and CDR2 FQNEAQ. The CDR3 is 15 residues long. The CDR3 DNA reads TGTGCCAGCAGCTTAGATGGACAGCCAGCCTACGAGCAGTACTTC. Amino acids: CASSLDGQPAYEQYF.

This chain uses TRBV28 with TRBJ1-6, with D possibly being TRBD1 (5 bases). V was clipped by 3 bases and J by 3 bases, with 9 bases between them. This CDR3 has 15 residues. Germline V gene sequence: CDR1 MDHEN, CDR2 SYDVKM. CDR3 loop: CASSLADSYNSPLHF. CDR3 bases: TGTGCCAGCAGTTTGGCCGACAGCTATAATTCACCCCTCCACTTT.